The entry that follows covers one TCR beta chain sequence. The antigen remains unidentified. This sample stems from a study of tissue T cells after allogeneic stem cell transplantation. Overall study context: Samples with visible lymphocytes on H&E were prioritized for sequencing. Study-wide findings and caveats: In patients and mice, blood and spleen missed much of tissue repertoire. TCR repertoires tracked anatomic similarity, regardless of disease or transplant status.

TCRbeta CDR3 was sequenced at survey depth with template counts. Measured with immunoSEQ multiplex PCR; TCRdb has only the in-frame clones, and not every one. Here the sample spans some 25,000 clones, around 79% being singletons. Germline CDR1 SGHVS, CDR2 FQNEAQ. The CDR3 is 13 residues long. V lost 0 bases and J lost 2, with 5 bases in between. This chain joins TRBV7-8 and TRBJ2-7; D is possibly TRBD1 or TRBD2 (5 bases each). The sequencing used tissue from the ileum, collected at autopsy. The sequence was collected from a female donor over 55 with lung cancer. CDR3 in DNA: TGTGCCAGCAGCTTAGCGGGGGCCTACGAGCAGTACTTC. It yields the protein CASSLAGAYEQYF.